This TCR beta chain was observed in a study of a mutant IDH1 vaccine in newly diagnosed glioma. Looking at the study overall: Treated individuals were around 60% male and roughly 38% female, averaging 40.4 years of age. Therapy received beforehand was radiotherapy, temozolomide, or both, with most patients given both.

Using immunoSEQ multiplex PCR, the repertoire was profiled, and TCRdb retains in-frame clones only, with some absent. Counted here are fewer than 150,000 clones, roughly 90% occurring once; the ten biggest clones make up under 0.8%. A remark on this clone: Its antigen is undetermined.

The CDR3 spans 15 residues. Germline assignment: CDR1 MRHNA and CDR2 SNTAGT. V was pared by 6 bases and J by 0 bases, with 3 bases of the junction left unmatched. Time point meaning: week 11, during vaccination. In every dose of vaccine, 300 ug of mutant IDH1 20-mer peptide was given alongside topical imiquimod. General study points: Pseudoprogression looked unconnected to shifts in top peripheral T cell clonotypes.

Sequenced material: PBMCs, taken from a glioma patient whose treatment included an IDH1 peptide vaccine. This TCR was sampled from a woman aged 45-65 years with glioma. The chain joins TRBV6-4 to TRBJ2-3, with 10 bases lining up with TRBD2. CDR3 coding DNA: TGTGCCAGCAGGGAGACTAGCGGGAGCACAGATACGCAGTATTTT. It is translated as CASRETSGSTDTQYF.